This T cell receptor (beta chain) is drawn from a study of blood T cell repertoires in COVID-19. The protocol was immunoSEQ multiplex PCR, while the TCRdb copy is restricted to in-frame clones and leaves out a portion. The sample has hundreds of thousands of clones; approximately 84% are singletons. Enrollees, about 18 to 95 years old, lived in fewer than 25 US areas. Deletions cut 8 bases from V and 0 bases from J, with 15 bases between. The CDR3 covers 15 residues. CDR1 and CDR2 (germline): MNHEY, SVGAGI. The V call is TRBV6-5, the J call TRBJ2-3; maybe TRBD2 (6 bases). This TCR derives from a woman aged 30 to 39 who had recovered from COVID-19. Sequenced material: PBMCs or T cells enriched from blood (not recorded which). The CDR3 DNA reads as TGTGCCAGCGGGGTGGGAGGCAGGAGCACAGATACGCAGTATTTT. It is translated as CASGVGGRSTDTQYF.